Sequencing of this T cell receptor beta chain was carried out in a study of blood T cell repertoires in COVID-19. Study background: COVID-19 samples from acute and convalescent phases originated in the United States, Italy and Spain. Sources were T cells, B-cell-depleted T cells, or PBMCs; the material itself was cDNA or gDNA.

Original processing methods: Reference gene primer amplification yielded estimated nucleated cell counts. TCRdb's table, derived via immunoSEQ multiplex PCR, lists solely in-frame clones and lacks some. The V and J calls and clone size were taken over from that table, and D and trimming were inferred from the DNA. Of 60,000 to 85,000 clones in the sample, 70% to 90% are singletons; the top ten hold 15% to 20%. CDR3 length: 14 amino acids. CDR1 is SGHDN and CDR2 is FVKESK in the germline V gene. The V end lost 3 bases, the J end lost 4 bases, and 12 bases lay between the germline ends. The J gene is TRBJ1-1, the V gene TRBV14; a possible D gene is TRBD1 (6 bases). This TCR derives from a woman aged 55 to 70 with acute or convalescent COVID-19. The sequenced sample consisted of peripheral blood. As DNA, the CDR3 is TGTGCCAGCAGCCAGAACAGGGCCGGCACTGAAGCTTTCTTT. Amino acids: CASSQNRAGTEAFF.